This paragraph reports one T cell receptor (beta chain). The antigen is not known. The data are from a study of vaccination effects on CD4 cells after COVID-19. Study-wide points: Few convalescent patients were studied, and early post-infection samples were lacking.

Cells that had been cultured for approximately ten days were the source of isolated CD4+ T cells. On both days 3 and 7, half of the culture medium was replaced with IL-2 medium. The method was immunoSEQ multiplex PCR; TCRdb's version includes in-frame clones alone and lacks a portion of them. The data contain tens of thousands of clones, about 72% of them seen just once; the ten biggest clones take up 20% to 25%. Specimen: CD4+ T cells from PBMCs cultured without peptide, collected before COVID-19 vaccination. The origin of this receptor is a human donor who had a prior SARS-CoV-2 infection.

In DNA form, the CDR3 reads TGTGCCAGCAGTGCCCCGGGACTTCCCCACTACGAGCAGTACTTC. Residues: CASSAPGLPHYEQYF. The V call is TRBV25-1, the J call TRBJ2-7; possibly TRBD2 for D (6 bases). The ends were cut back, 4 bases at V and 3 bases at J, with 16 bases in the middle. The CDR3 is 15 amino acids. Germline CDR1 MGHDK, CDR2 SYGVNS.